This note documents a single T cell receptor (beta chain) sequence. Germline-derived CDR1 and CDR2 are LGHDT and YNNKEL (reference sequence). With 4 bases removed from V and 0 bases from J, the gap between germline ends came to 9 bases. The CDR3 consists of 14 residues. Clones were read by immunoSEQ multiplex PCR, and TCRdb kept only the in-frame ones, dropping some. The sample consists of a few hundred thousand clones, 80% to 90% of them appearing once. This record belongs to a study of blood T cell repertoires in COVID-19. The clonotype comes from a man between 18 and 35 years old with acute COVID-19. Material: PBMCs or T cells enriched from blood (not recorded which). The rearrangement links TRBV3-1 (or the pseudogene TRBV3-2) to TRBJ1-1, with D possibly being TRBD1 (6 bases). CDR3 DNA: TGTGCCAGCAGCCCCCGGACAGTGAACACTGAAGCTTTCTTT. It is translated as CASSPRTVNTEAFF.